This T cell receptor beta chain was sequenced in a study of T cell responses to AZD1222 COVID-19 vaccine. Assay used: immunoSEQ multiplex PCR; TCRdb lists only in-frame clones, some missing. This table holds 120,000 to 150,000 clones, 89% found once. Findings and limits, study-wide: Just a handful of AZD1222 recipients tested seropositive at baseline. A mostly white British donor set with more females was recruited, and clonal diversity was possibly underestimated. There were repertoire samples only from the period after the peak T cell response.

CDR3 size: 12 residues. V dropped 9 bases and J dropped 4; count of bases not matched to a gene: 4. The germline V gene has CDR1 MDHEN and CDR2 SYDVKM. Notes on this clone: No antigen is known for it.

The chain links TRBV28 to TRBJ2-3; 7 nucleotides match TRBD2. The sequencing here drew on peripheral blood, taken on day 0 of AZD1222 vaccination. The receptor comes from an adult in good health. CDR3 amino acids: CASLAGADTQYF. The CDR3 coding sequence is TGTGCCAGTCTCGCGGGGGCAGATACGCAGTATTTT.